A selection of T cell receptor beta chains follows, all from one sample in a study of cytomegalovirus exposure and HLA in healthy donors. The method was immunoSEQ multiplex PCR; TCRdb's version includes in-frame clones alone and lacks a portion of them. This sample has 160,000 or so clones, with 70% to 85% found just once. Material: PBMCs. These receptors came from a man aged 45 to 65 in good health and CMV-seropositive. CDR3s include the opening cysteine and the closing phenylalanine or tryptophan. A D gene is named only where the DNA matches it firmly. Not all rows give a size; the values are once, few, many and, for expanded clones, a class.

clone_size: few; d_call: NA; j_call: TRBJ2-7; v_call: TRBV5-1; cdr3_aa: CASSLGQSYEQYF; cdr3_nt: TGCGCCAGCAGCTTGGGACAGTCCTACGAGCAGTACTTC
clone_size: once; d_call: NA; j_call: TRBJ1-1; v_call: TRBV6-1; cdr3_aa: CASSGGQNTEAFF; cdr3_nt: TGTGCCAGCAGTGGGGGACAGAACACTGAAGCTTTCTTT
clone_size: NA; d_call: NA; j_call: TRBJ1-2; v_call: TRBV6-1; cdr3_aa: CASRAMGGNYGYTF; cdr3_nt: TGTGCCAGCAGGGCGATGGGGGGGAACTATGGCTACACCTTC
clone_size: once; d_call: TRBD2; j_call: TRBJ2-3; v_call: TRBV30; cdr3_aa: CAWARPTAGGLDTQYF; cdr3_nt: TGTGCCTGGGCCCGCCCCACAGCGGGAGGATTAGATACGCAGTATTTT
clone_size: few; d_call: NA; j_call: TRBJ2-3; v_call: TRBV14; cdr3_aa: CASSQGPFDTQYF; cdr3_nt: TGTGCCAGCAGCCAGGGGCCGTTCGATACGCAGTATTTT
clone_size: NA; d_call: NA; j_call: TRBJ1-1; v_call: TRBV7-8; cdr3_aa: CASSPRGRNTEAFF; cdr3_nt: TGTGCCAGCAGTCCCCGGGGAAGGAACACTGAAGCTTTCTTT
clone_size: NA; d_call: NA; j_call: TRBJ1-1; v_call: TRBV6-5; cdr3_aa: CASRKERTVNTEAFF; cdr3_nt: TGTGCCAGCAGAAAGGAGAGAACCGTGAACACTGAAGCTTTCTTT
clone_size: NA; d_call: NA; j_call: TRBJ2-1; v_call: TRBV7-9; cdr3_aa: CASSLATGFREQFF; cdr3_nt: TGTGCCAGCAGCTTAGCTACAGGGTTCCGGGAGCAGTTCTTC
clone_size: NA; d_call: NA; j_call: TRBJ2-3; v_call: TRBV4-1; cdr3_aa: CASSPTASGRGALSTDTQYF; cdr3_nt: TGCGCCAGCAGCCCCACGGCGAGTGGCAGGGGGGCTTTGAGCACAGATACGCAGTATTTT
clone_size: NA; d_call: NA; j_call: TRBJ2-7; v_call: TRBV11-3; cdr3_aa: CASSPYLGSEQYF; cdr3_nt: TGTGCCAGCAGCCCATACCTCGGGAGCGAGCAGTACTTC
clone_size: NA; d_call: NA; j_call: TRBJ2-3; v_call: TRBV7-2; cdr3_aa: CARGKGGIDTQYF; cdr3_nt: TGTGCCCGAGGGAAGGGTGGGATAGATACGCAGTATTTT
clone_size: NA; d_call: NA; j_call: TRBJ2-2; v_call: TRBV7-9; cdr3_aa: CASSSADTGELFF; cdr3_nt: TGTGCCAGCAGCTCTGCAGACACCGGGGAGCTGTTTTTT
clone_size: NA; d_call: NA; j_call: TRBJ2-7; v_call: TRBV15; cdr3_aa: CATSRDRGYEQYF; cdr3_nt: TGTGCCACCAGCAGAGATCGGGGCTACGAGCAGTACTTC
clone_size: NA; d_call: NA; j_call: TRBJ2-3; v_call: TRBV20-1; cdr3_aa: CSARDLVAQYF; cdr3_nt: TGCAGTGCTAGAGATCTCGTTGCGCAGTATTTT
clone_size: NA; d_call: NA; j_call: TRBJ2-2; v_call: TRBV6-5; cdr3_aa: CASSYSGRTGELFF; cdr3_nt: TGTGCCAGCAGTTACTCGGGGCGAACCGGGGAGCTGTTTTTT
clone_size: NA; d_call: NA; j_call: TRBJ2-2; v_call: TRBV5-6; cdr3_aa: CASSSYGRLNTGELFF; cdr3_nt: TGTGCCAGCAGCTCCTATGGCAGGTTAAACACCGGGGAGCTGTTTTTT
clone_size: few; d_call: NA; j_call: TRBJ2-7; v_call: TRBV6-6; cdr3_aa: CASTRGEVGFEQYF; cdr3_nt: TGTGCCAGCACTAGAGGGGAGGTGGGTTTCGAGCAGTACTTC
clone_size: NA; d_call: TRBD2; j_call: TRBJ2-2; v_call: TRBV19; cdr3_aa: CASRSGGNTGELFF; cdr3_nt: TGTGCCAGTAGATCGGGGGGGAACACCGGGGAGCTGTTTTTT
clone_size: NA; d_call: NA; j_call: TRBJ1-5; v_call: TRBV5-6; cdr3_aa: CASSLWSGLARASNQPQHF; cdr3_nt: TGTGCCAGCAGCTTGTGGAGTGGGCTGGCCAGGGCAAGCAATCAGCCCCAGCATTTT
clone_size: NA; d_call: TRBD1; j_call: TRBJ1-1; v_call: TRBV13; cdr3_aa: CASKPRGPTEAFF; cdr3_nt: TGTGCCAGCAAACCCAGGGGGCCTACTGAAGCTTTCTTT
clone_size: NA; d_call: NA; j_call: TRBJ2-1; v_call: TRBV27; cdr3_aa: CASSLLGGRDNEQFF; cdr3_nt: TGTGCCAGCAGTTTACTCGGGGGGCGGGACAATGAGCAGTTCTTC
clone_size: NA; d_call: TRBD1; j_call: TRBJ2-7; v_call: TRBV11-2; cdr3_aa: CASSLKEPGQGPYEQYF; cdr3_nt: TGTGCCAGCAGCTTAAAGGAGCCCGGACAGGGCCCCTACGAGCAGTACTTC
clone_size: NA; d_call: NA; j_call: TRBJ2-1; v_call: TRBV6-1; cdr3_aa: CASGLSHYNEQFF; cdr3_nt: TGTGCCAGTGGACTATCCCACTACAATGAGCAGTTCTTC
clone_size: NA; d_call: TRBD1; j_call: TRBJ2-7; v_call: TRBV4-2; cdr3_aa: CASSNTGVSSDEQYF; cdr3_nt: TGTGCCAGCAGCAATACAGGGGTCTCCTCCGACGAGCAGTACTTC
clone_size: many; d_call: TRBD2; j_call: TRBJ2-1; v_call: TRBV7-2; cdr3_aa: CASSPGLARGEQFF; cdr3_nt: TGTGCCAGTTCCCCGGGACTAGCGCGGGGGGAGCAGTTCTTC
clone_size: NA; d_call: NA; j_call: TRBJ2-1; v_call: TRBV5-1; cdr3_aa: CASRWGPSNEQFF; cdr3_nt: TGCGCCAGCAGGTGGGGGCCCTCCAATGAGCAGTTCTTC
clone_size: NA; d_call: TRBD2; j_call: TRBJ2-5; v_call: TRBV9; cdr3_aa: CASSTPSGGAGETQYF; cdr3_nt: TGTGCCAGCAGCACTCCTAGCGGGGGGGCCGGAGAGACCCAGTACTTC
clone_size: NA; d_call: TRBD1; j_call: TRBJ2-3; v_call: TRBV5-4; cdr3_aa: CASSWPGQGFTDTQYF; cdr3_nt: TGTGCCAGCAGCTGGCCGGGACAGGGGTTTACAGATACGCAGTATTTT
clone_size: NA; d_call: TRBD2; j_call: TRBJ2-3; v_call: TRBV9; cdr3_aa: CASSVVTSAGAGDTQYF; cdr3_nt: TGTGCCAGCAGCGTAGTAACTAGCGCCGGTGCTGGAGATACGCAGTATTTT
clone_size: NA; d_call: TRBD2; j_call: TRBJ2-1; v_call: TRBV4-2; cdr3_aa: CASSRSGSIDEQFF; cdr3_nt: TGTGCCAGCAGCCGCAGCGGGAGCATCGATGAGCAGTTCTTC
clone_size: NA; d_call: TRBD1; j_call: TRBJ2-2; v_call: TRBV5-1; cdr3_aa: CASSLSGQGTGELFF; cdr3_nt: TGCGCCAGCAGCTTGTCGGGACAGGGTACCGGGGAGCTGTTTTTT
clone_size: NA; d_call: NA; j_call: TRBJ1-4; v_call: TRBV19; cdr3_aa: CASSIRPGNEKLFF; cdr3_nt: TGTGCCAGTAGTATCCGACCAGGAAATGAAAAACTGTTTTTT
clone_size: NA; d_call: NA; j_call: TRBJ2-7; v_call: TRBV6-5; cdr3_aa: CASSSLRSEQYF; cdr3_nt: TGTGCCAGCAGTTCGCTGAGGAGCGAGCAGTACTTC
clone_size: NA; d_call: NA; j_call: TRBJ1-2; v_call: TRBV7-8; cdr3_aa: CASSRQGRDGYTF; cdr3_nt: TGTGCCAGCAGCCGCCAGGGGAGGGATGGCTACACCTTC
clone_size: NA; d_call: TRBD2; j_call: TRBJ2-1; v_call: TRBV7-9; cdr3_aa: CASSFGLASNEQFF; cdr3_nt: TGTGCCAGCAGCTTCGGACTAGCGAGCAATGAGCAGTTCTTC
clone_size: NA; d_call: TRBD2; j_call: TRBJ2-5; v_call: TRBV5-1; cdr3_aa: CASSPGTRGTQYF; cdr3_nt: TGCGCCAGCAGCCCCGGGACTAGAGGGACCCAGTACTTC
clone_size: once; d_call: NA; j_call: TRBJ1-5; v_call: TRBV11-2; cdr3_aa: CASSLQGNQPQHF; cdr3_nt: TGTGCCAGCAGCTTACAGGGGAATCAGCCCCAGCATTTT
clone_size: NA; d_call: NA; j_call: TRBJ1-1; v_call: TRBV5-1; cdr3_aa: CASSPEAGNTEAFF; cdr3_nt: TGCGCCAGCAGCCCGGAGGCGGGAAACACTGAAGCTTTCTTT
clone_size: few; d_call: TRBD2; j_call: TRBJ2-3; v_call: TRBV5-1; cdr3_aa: CASSPAGGGDTQYF; cdr3_nt: TGCGCCAGCAGCCCCGCGGGGGGAGGAGATACGCAGTATTTT
clone_size: few; d_call: TRBD1; j_call: TRBJ2-5; v_call: TRBV5-1; cdr3_aa: CASTVGQGQETQYF; cdr3_nt: TGCGCCAGCACCGTTGGACAGGGCCAAGAGACCCAGTACTTC
clone_size: NA; d_call: NA; j_call: TRBJ1-1; v_call: TRBV5-1; cdr3_aa: CASSLVSAGLGTEAFF; cdr3_nt: TGCGCCAGCAGCTTGGTTTCGGCGGGGCTGGGCACTGAAGCTTTCTTT
clone_size: few; d_call: NA; j_call: TRBJ2-1; v_call: TRBV9; cdr3_aa: CASSVGGASAISYNEQFF; cdr3_nt: TGTGCCAGCAGCGTAGGAGGGGCTAGCGCGATTTCCTACAATGAGCAGTTCTTC
clone_size: NA; d_call: TRBD1; j_call: TRBJ1-6; v_call: TRBV28; cdr3_aa: CASSLRQGAIYNSPLHF; cdr3_nt: TGTGCCAGCAGTCTCAGACAGGGAGCAATCTATAATTCACCCCTCCACTTT
clone_size: NA; d_call: TRBD1; j_call: TRBJ2-7; v_call: TRBV27; cdr3_aa: CASSLSDPGQGANEQYF; cdr3_nt: TGTGCCAGCAGTTTATCGGATCCGGGACAGGGGGCCAACGAGCAGTACTTC
clone_size: NA; d_call: NA; j_call: TRBJ1-2; v_call: TRBV2; cdr3_aa: CASSPTFSRERGYTF; cdr3_nt: TGTGCCAGCAGTCCAACCTTCTCGAGGGAAAGAGGCTACACCTTC
clone_size: NA; d_call: NA; j_call: TRBJ2-7; v_call: TRBV10-3; cdr3_aa: CAISGAGGLDEQYF; cdr3_nt: TGTGCCATCAGTGGGGCCGGGGGTCTAGACGAGCAGTACTTC
clone_size: NA; d_call: NA; j_call: TRBJ2-5; v_call: TRBV5-1; cdr3_aa: CASSVGEEETQYF; cdr3_nt: TGCGCCAGCAGCGTGGGGGAGGAAGAGACCCAGTACTTC
clone_size: NA; d_call: NA; j_call: TRBJ2-2; v_call: TRBV7-2; cdr3_aa: CASSLVYNTGELFF; cdr3_nt: TGTGCCAGCAGCTTAGTCTACAACACCGGGGAGCTGTTTTTT
clone_size: NA; d_call: TRBD2; j_call: TRBJ2-1; v_call: TRBV9; cdr3_aa: CASSPGGRERDEQFF; cdr3_nt: TGTGCCAGCAGCCCCGGCGGGCGGGAGAGGGATGAGCAGTTCTTC